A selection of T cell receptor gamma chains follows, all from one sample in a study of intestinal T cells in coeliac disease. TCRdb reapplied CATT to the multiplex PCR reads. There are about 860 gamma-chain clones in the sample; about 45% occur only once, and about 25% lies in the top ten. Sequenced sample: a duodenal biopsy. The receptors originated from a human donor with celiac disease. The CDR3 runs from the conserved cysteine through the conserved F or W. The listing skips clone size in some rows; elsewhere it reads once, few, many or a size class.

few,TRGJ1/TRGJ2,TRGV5,TGTGCCACCTGGGACCGCTCGCGGGCTTATTATAAGAAACTCTTT,CATWDRSRAYYKKLF
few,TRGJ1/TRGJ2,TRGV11,TGTGCCCTGCTTGGAACCCCACGGCCTTATAAGAAACTCTTT,CALLGTPRPYKKLF
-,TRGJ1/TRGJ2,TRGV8,TGTGCCACCTGGGATATTGCCCCCATTACTTATAAGAAACTCTTT,CATWDIAPITYKKLF
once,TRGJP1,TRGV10,TGTGCTGCGTGGGGTTATATGCCCACTGGTTGGTTCAAGATATTT,CAAWGYMPTGWFKIF
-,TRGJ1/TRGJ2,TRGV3,TGTGCCACCTGGGGACAGGCCGGGGGTACGAGTTATTATAAGAAACTCTTT,CATWGQAGGTSYYKKLF
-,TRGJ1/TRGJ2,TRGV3,TGTGCCGACCTGGGACAGGGATATTATAAGAAACTCTTT,CADLGQGYYKKLF
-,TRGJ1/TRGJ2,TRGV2,TGTGCCACCTGGGACGGGCCGAGATTTCAGAAACTCTTT,CATWDGPRFQKLF
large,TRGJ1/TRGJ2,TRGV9,TGTGCCTTGTGGGAGGTGCCTTATTCGGGGAAACTCTTT,CALWEVPYSGKLF
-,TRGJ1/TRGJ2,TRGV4,TGTGCCACTGGGATGGCCGCCCATTATAAGAAACTCTTT,CATGMAAHYKKLF
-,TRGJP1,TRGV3,TGTGCCACCTGGGACAGGCAGTCCATGGCCGGTTTCAAGATATTT,CATWDRQSMAGFKIF
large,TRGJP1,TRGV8,TGTGCCACCTGGGATAAGGACGGTTATTGGTTCAAGATATTT,CATWDKDGYWFKIF
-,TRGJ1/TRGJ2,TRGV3,TGTGCCACCTGGGACAGGCCGGGGGTACGTAGTTATTATAAGAAACTCTTT,CATWDRPGVRSYYKKLF
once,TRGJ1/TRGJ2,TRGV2,TGTGCCACTTGGGACGGGGCAGGTAAGAAACTCTTT,CATWDGAGKKLF
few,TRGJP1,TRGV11,TGTGCCTCGGAGTCTGTTGGTTTCAAGATATTT,CASESVGFKIF
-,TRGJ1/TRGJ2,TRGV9,TGTGCCTTGTGGGAGGTGCATAGGGTTATTATAAAGAAACTCTTT,CALWEVHRVIIKKLF
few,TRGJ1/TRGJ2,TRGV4,TGTGCCACCTGGGGGGGTAATTATTATAAGAAACTCTTT,CATWGGNYYKKLF
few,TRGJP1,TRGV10,TGTGCTGCGTGGGATTCTCACGTATTTAGGTCTGGTTGGTTCAAGATATTT,CAAWDSHVFRSGWFKIF
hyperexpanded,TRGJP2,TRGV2,TGTGCCACCTGGGACGGTTGTAGTGATTGGATCAAGACGTTT,CATWDGCSDWIKTF
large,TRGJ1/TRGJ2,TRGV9,TGTGCCTTGTGGGAGGTGCGGTTCGCCAAGAAACTCTTT,CALWEVRFAKKLF
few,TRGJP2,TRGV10,TGTGCTCCTCCCAGTAGTGATTGGATCAAGACGTTT,CAPPSSDWIKTF
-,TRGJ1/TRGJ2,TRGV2,TGTGCACCTGGACGGGTTGAGAAACTCTTT,CAPGRVEKLF
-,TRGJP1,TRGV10,TGTGCTGCGTTCTCAATACCACTTGGTTGGTTCAAGATATTT,CAAFSIPLGWFKIF
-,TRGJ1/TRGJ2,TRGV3,TGTGCCACCTGGACAGACAGCTATAAGAAACTCTTT,CATWTDSYKKLF
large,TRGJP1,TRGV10,TGTGCTGCGTTAGGTTGGTTCAAGATATTT,CAALGWFKIF
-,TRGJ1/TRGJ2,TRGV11,TGTGCCTGCTGGGCCCGGCGGAGTTTATTAATAAGTAAACTCTTT,CACWARRSLLISKLF
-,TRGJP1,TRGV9,TGTGCTACTCCAAAAGGTTGGTTCAAGATATTT,CATPKGWFKIF
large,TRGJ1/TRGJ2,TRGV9,TGTGCCTTGTGGGCGGATAGTTATTATAAGAAACTCTTT,CALWADSYYKKLF
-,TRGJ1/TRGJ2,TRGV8,TGTGCCACCTGGACCCTGGATCTAAGAAAACTCTTT,CATWTLDLRKLF
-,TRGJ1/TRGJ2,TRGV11,TGTGCCTGCTGGATTAGGCACGTGACCCCCAATTATAAGAAACTCTTT,CACWIRHVTPNYKKLF
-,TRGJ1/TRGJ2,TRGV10,TGTGCTGCGTGGGGGAGGTATTATAAGAAACTCTTT,CAAWGRYYKKLF
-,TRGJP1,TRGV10,TGTGCTGCGTGGGATACTATCCACTTTGGTTGGTTCAAGATATTT,CAAWDTIHFGWFKIF
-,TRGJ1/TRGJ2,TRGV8,TGTGCCACCTGGGATAGGCCTAAAAGGGACTATAAGAAACTCTTT,CATWDRPKRDYKKLF
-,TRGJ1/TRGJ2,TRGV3,TGTGCCACCTGTCCGGTTAAGAAACTCTTT,CATCPVKKLF
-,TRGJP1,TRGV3,TGTGCCACCTGGGGACAGGCAGTCCATGGCCGGTTCAAGATATTT,CATWGQAVHGRFKIF
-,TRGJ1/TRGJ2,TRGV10,TGTGCTGCGTGGGATTCCTTTAGGGCTATTAATAAGAAACTCTTT,CAAWDSFRAINKKLF
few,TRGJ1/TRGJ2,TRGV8,TGTGCACCTGGGATAAATTATTATAAGAAACTCTTT,CAPGINYYKKLF
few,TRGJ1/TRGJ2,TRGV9,TGTGCCTTGTGGGAGTGCATAGGGTATTATAAGAAACTCTTT,CALWECIGYYKKLF
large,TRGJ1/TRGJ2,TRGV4,TGTGCCACCTGGGATTGGTATTATAAGAAACTCTTT,CATWDWYYKKLF
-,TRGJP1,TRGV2,TGTGCCACCTGGGACGGGTCGGGTTGGTTCAAGATATTT,CATWDGSGWFKIF
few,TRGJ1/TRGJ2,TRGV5,TGTGCCACCTGGGTTCTCCTCGGGGATTATAAGAAACTCTTT,CATWVLLGDYKKLF
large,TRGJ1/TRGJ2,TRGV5,TGTGCCACCTGGGACCTAGAGACCCCTTATTATAAGAAACTCTTT,CATWDLETPYYKKLF
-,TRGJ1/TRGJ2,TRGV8,TGTGCCACCTGGAACCGAATTAATTATAAGAAACTCTTT,CATWNRINYKKLF
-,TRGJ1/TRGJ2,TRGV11,TGTGCCTGCTGGATTCAGGCACGTGGCCCCAATTATAAGAAACTCTTT,CACWIQARGPNYKKLF
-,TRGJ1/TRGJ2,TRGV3,TGTGCCGACCTGGGACAGGCTAGACTGAATTATTATAAGAAACTCTTT,CADLGQARLNYYKKLF
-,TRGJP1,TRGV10,TGTGCTGCGTGGGACTCAAATGGTCGGACCAATCACCACGTGGTGTTCAAGATATTT,CAAWDSNGRTNHHVVFKIF